The 12 T cell receptor beta chains reported below all come from one sample, sequenced in a study of shared clonotypes between healthy human individuals. Profiled with immunoSEQ multiplex PCR; TCRdb holds only in-frame clones, not every one. The data show some 690,000 clones, roughly 88% seen once. Sequenced sample: memory CD8+ T cells from PBMCs. The subset: CD45RO+ cells pooled with CCR7-negative TemRA cells. Receptors were obtained from a man between 18 and 29 years old in good health. Some clones in this sample may be carry-over from other donors' samples.

This CDR3 reads CASSIGRNEQYF. CDR3 in DNA: TGTGCCAGCAGTATAGGGCGTAACGAGCAGTACTTC. The chain recombines TRBV7-6 with TRBJ2-7; unclear D gene. The germline V gene encodes CDR1 SGHVS and CDR2 FNYEAQ. The ends were cut back, 6 bases at V and 5 bases at J, with 11 bases in the middle. CDR3 length: 12 amino acids.

The chain joins TRBV28 to TRBJ1-2; the D is unclear. Germline CDR1 MDHEN, CDR2 SYDVKM. The CDR3 has 15 amino acids. V lost 6 bases, J lost 7 bases, and 21 bases lay in between. The DNA for the CDR3 is TGTGCCAGCAGCTTCAGGCGCCGGACCGGTTCTGGCTACACCTTC. This codes for CASSFRRRTGSGYTF.

The genes are TRBV7-2 and TRBJ2-1; 7 bases match TRBD2. The CDR3 contains 15 residues. Germline CDR1 reads SGHTA; CDR2 reads FQGNSA. J lost 6 bases, V lost 0 bases, and 5 bases had no gene match. CDR3 loop: CASSLAAGVPNEQFF. The CDR3 coding sequence is TGTGCCAGCAGCTTAGCGGCGGGAGTGCCCAATGAGCAGTTCTTC.

The chain has TRBV7-9 and TRBJ2-7; D remains ambiguous. Germline V gives CDR1 SEHNR, CDR2 FQNEAQ (reference sequence). This CDR3 region has 12 residues. The V and J ends lost 5 bases and 3 bases respectively, with 8 bases between them. In DNA form, the CDR3 reads TGTGCCAGCAGCGAAGTCTTCTACGAGCAGTACTTC. Its translation: CASSEVFYEQYF.

This clone was seen a few times. The rearrangement uses TRBV27 and TRBJ2-7; TRBD1 agrees at 7 bases. Per germline, CDR1 MNHEY and CDR2 SMNVEV (reference sequence). The CDR3 spans 13 residues. Trimming at V came to 4 bases and at J to 3 bases, leaving 3 bases not matched to a gene. CDR3: CASSSDRVYEQYF. CDR3 sequence (DNA): TGTGCCAGCAGTTCCGACAGGGTCTACGAGCAGTACTTC.

The gene calls are TRBV15 and TRBJ1-2, with 9 bases matching TRBD1. This CDR3 is 15 amino acids long. Trimming at V came to 3 bases and at J to 0 bases, leaving 2 bases not matched to a gene. Germline V gene data show CDR1 as LNHNV and CDR2 as YYDKDF (reference sequence). The CDR3 nucleotides are TGTGCCACCAGCAGGGGACAGGGAGCTAACTATGGCTACACCTTC. It specifies CATSRGQGANYGYTF.

CDR3 sequence: CASSPKPGTGGMNTEAFF. DNA for the CDR3: TGTGCCAGCAGCCCCAAGCCCGGGACAGGGGGTATGAACACTGAAGCTTTCTTT. V gene TRBV7-2 combines with J gene TRBJ1-1, with TRBD1 identical over 11 bases. The CDR3 contains 18 residues. V lost 5 bases and J lost 0; bases outside the gene matches: 11. Germline V gene sequence: CDR1 SGHTA, CDR2 FQGNSA.

The gene calls are TRBV28 and TRBJ1-2; D not certain. The V end was cut by 5 bases, the J end by 0 bases, with 10 bases between. The CDR3 sequence is 14 residues long. The V gene's germline CDR1 is MDHEN and CDR2 SYDVKM. CDR3 sequence reads: CASSPSRTNYGYTF. The DNA for the CDR3 is TGTGCCAGCAGTCCGAGCAGGACTAACTATGGCTACACCTTC.

The chain links TRBV19 to TRBJ1-1; TRBD1 is a possible D gene (5 bases). V gave up 2 bases and J gave up 1 base, with 14 bases separating them. Germline V CDR1 and CDR2: LNHDA, SQIVND (reference sequence). CDR3 length: 16 amino acids. The CDR3 region has the DNA TGTGCCAGTAGTATATCCCCGACAGAGGAGAACACTGAAGCTTTCTTT. Translated, it gives CASSISPTEENTEAFF.

The genes are TRBV7-9 and TRBJ2-7; D remains ambiguous. CDR3 length: 15 residues. V shed 5 bases and J shed 2 bases, with 16 bases lying between them. Germline CDR1 is SEHNR and CDR2 is FQNEAQ (reference sequence). CDR3 residues: CASSPWAAPTYEQYF. The CDR3 DNA follows: TGTGCCAGCAGCCCCTGGGCAGCACCGACCTACGAGCAGTACTTC.

This rearrangement joins TRBV7-9 to TRBJ2-1; no firm D call. CDR1 and CDR2 from the germline V gene are SEHNR and FQNEAQ (reference sequence). The CDR3 runs to 15 residues. Trimming took off 2 bases at V and 5 bases at J, with 13 bases between the two ends. The DNA for the CDR3 is TGTGCCAGCAGCTTAAAAGAGACGCCTGACAATGAGCAGTTCTTC. It encodes CASSLKETPDNEQFF.

The V and J genes are TRBV25-1 and TRBJ2-7; D possibly corresponds to TRBD2 (6 bases). Trimming took 3 bases from V and 8 from J, leaving 14 bases between them. CDR3 length: 13 amino acids. Looked up from germline, CDR1 is MGHDK and CDR2 is SYGVNS. This chain's CDR3 is CASSDWVLAKQYF. The CDR3 nucleotides read TGTGCCAGCAGTGATTGGGTACTAGCTAAGCAGTACTTC.